The sample holds many counts of the clone carrying this T cell receptor (beta chain). Antigen unknown. This sample stems from a study of neurological immune-mediated disorders. The germline CDR1 and CDR2 sequences are LNHNV and YYDKDF (reference sequence). The CDR3 covers 14 residues. V lost 0 bases and J 7 bases, leaving 12 bases between the germline ends. It was by 5'RACE with 10-nucleotide random UMIs that the cDNA was made. Every sequencing run gave over 200 million TCR-beta sequences, taken from 15-18 subjects. TCRdb reprocessed the 5' RACE reads with MiXCR, giving one entry per CDR3 protein. This table has some 83,000 distinct CDR3 sequences, 2% to 3% appearing once. Study-wide results and limits: Private repertoires in all groups were suggested by the finding that expanded clones across subjects shared no CDR3 amino acid sequences. The greatest degree of TCR clonal expansion was observed in HTLV-1-associated myelopathy, with the lowest in multiple sclerosis, below that of healthy controls.

Sequencing input: PBMCs. This chain connects TRBV15 to TRBJ1-1, with D perhaps matching TRBD1 (5 bases). The TCR was taken from a woman aged 25 to 39 with multiple sclerosis. CDR3: CATSRDRGVDEAFF. DNA for the CDR3: TGTGCCACCAGCAGAGATAGGGGTGTTGATGAAGCTTTCTTT.